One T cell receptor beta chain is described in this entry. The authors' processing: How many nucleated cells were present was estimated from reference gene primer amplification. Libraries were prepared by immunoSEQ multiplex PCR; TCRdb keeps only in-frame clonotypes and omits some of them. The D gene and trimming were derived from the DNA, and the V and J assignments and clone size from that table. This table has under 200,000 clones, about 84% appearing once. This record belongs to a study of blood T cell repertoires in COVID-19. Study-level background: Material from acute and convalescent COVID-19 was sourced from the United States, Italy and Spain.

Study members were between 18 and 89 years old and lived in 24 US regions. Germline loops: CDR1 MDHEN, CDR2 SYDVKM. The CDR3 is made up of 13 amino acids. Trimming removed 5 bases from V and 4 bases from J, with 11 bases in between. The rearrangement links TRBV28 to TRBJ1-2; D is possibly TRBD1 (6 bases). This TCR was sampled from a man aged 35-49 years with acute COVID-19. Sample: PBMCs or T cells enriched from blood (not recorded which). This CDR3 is CASSPQDSYGYTF. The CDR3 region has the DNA TGTGCCAGCAGTCCCCAGGACAGCTATGGCTACACCTTC.